Sequencing of this T cell receptor (beta chain) was carried out in a study of cytomegalovirus exposure and HLA in healthy donors. Whole-study results and caveats: Presence/absence analyses treated sequencing depth as roughly uniform across donors. In an earlier analysis, most TCR beta V segments were productive about 87% or about 30% of the time. A later analysis linked 15,000 to 20,000 TCR beta sequences to HLA alleles at 0.05 false discovery rate.

Researchers ran the PCR with 60 Vbeta and 13 Jbeta primers. Original processing notes: Later analysis identified 65 million to 80 million unique TCR beta chains, about 10 million shared. Sequencing was performed with immunoSEQ multiplex PCR; in TCRdb, only in-frame clones are kept and a portion is missing. For V, J and clone size, that table is used; D and trimming come from the DNA. The sample comprises some 110,000 clones, over 60% of which are singletons, and about 4.3% rests with the top ten. For this clone: Its antigen remains unknown.

The sample taken for sequencing was PBMCs. This TCR came from a man in his fifties or sixties in good health and CMV-seropositive.

CDR3 in DNA: TGCGCCAGCAGCCAAGAACCCAGGGGCACCGGGGAGCTGTTTTTT. Encoded protein: CASSQEPRGTGELFF. The V and J genes are TRBV4-1 and TRBJ2-2; D perhaps matches TRBD1 (6 bases). The V and J ends lost 0 bases and 4 bases respectively, with 9 bases between them. Germline values: CDR1 MGHRA, CDR2 YSYEKL. This CDR3 is built from 15 residues.